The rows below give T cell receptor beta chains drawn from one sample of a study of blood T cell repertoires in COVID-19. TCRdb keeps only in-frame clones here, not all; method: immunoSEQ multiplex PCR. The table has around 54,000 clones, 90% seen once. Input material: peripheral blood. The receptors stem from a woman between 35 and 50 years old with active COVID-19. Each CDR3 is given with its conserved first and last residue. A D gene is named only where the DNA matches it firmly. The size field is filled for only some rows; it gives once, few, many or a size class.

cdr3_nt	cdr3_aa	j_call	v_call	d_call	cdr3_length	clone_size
TGTGCCAGCAGCCCTCCCGGGGGGGCAGCAGATACGCAGTATTTT	CASSPPGGAADTQYF	TRBJ2-3	TRBV9	TRBD2	15	-
TGTGCCAGCAGAGAGGGAGCTAACTATGGCTACACCTTC	CASREGANYGYTF	TRBJ1-2	TRBV2	-	13	-
TGTGCCAGCAGCCGCGTGAACACCATATATTTT	CASSRVNTIYF	TRBJ1-3	TRBV12-3/TRBV12-4	-	11	-
TGTGCCAGCGGAGGACGGACGAACACCGGGGAGCTGTTTTTT	CASGGRTNTGELFF	TRBJ2-2	TRBV2	-	14	once
TGTGCCAGCAGTGAAGCTCCTAACAGGGGTGACGGCTACACCTTC	CASSEAPNRGDGYTF	TRBJ1-2	TRBV2	TRBD1	15	-
TGCGCCAGCAGCTTGGCTGGGACTCCCACAGATACGCAGTATTTT	CASSLAGTPTDTQYF	TRBJ2-3	TRBV5-1	-	15	once
TGTGCCAGCCGAGGACAGGGCGGGGGAAAAGAGACCCAGTACTTC	CASRGQGGGKETQYF	TRBJ2-5	TRBV2	-	15	-
TGTGCCAGCAGCCTTACCAACAGGGCAACTAATGAAAAACTGTTTTTT	CASSLTNRATNEKLFF	TRBJ1-4	TRBV7-8	-	16	-
TGTGCCAGCAGCCCCGACTTGTTGATGAACACTGAAGCTTTCTTT	CASSPDLLMNTEAFF	TRBJ1-1	TRBV7-6	-	15	-
TGTGCCAGCAGTTATCAAACAGGATCCACTGAAGCTTTCTTT	CASSYQTGSTEAFF	TRBJ1-1	TRBV6-5	-	14	-
TGTGCCAGCAGCGCGGACAGGGCGAACACCGGGGAGCTGTTTTTT	CASSADRANTGELFF	TRBJ2-2	TRBV9	TRBD1	15	-
TGTGCCAGCAGCGATTTAGGGCGGGGGGACTACCAAGAGACCCAGTACTTC	CASSDLGRGDYQETQYF	TRBJ2-5	TRBV11-2	TRBD2	17	-
TGCGCCAGCAGCTTCCGAGGTGGAAACACCGGGGAGCTGTTTTTT	CASSFRGGNTGELFF	TRBJ2-2	TRBV5-1	-	15	few
TGTGCCAGCAGCGCCGAGCGGGGGCGACAAGAGACCCAGTACTTC	CASSAERGRQETQYF	TRBJ2-5	TRBV9	TRBD2	15	-
TGTGCCTGGAGCTTAGGGGGTAGCGGGGTCACAGATACGCAGTATTTT	CAWSLGGSGVTDTQYF	TRBJ2-3	TRBV30	TRBD2	16	-
TGTGCCAGCTCACCTTCAGGGAAGGGACAGCCCCAGCATTTT	CASSPSGKGQPQHF	TRBJ1-5	TRBV18	-	14	-
TGTGCCAGTAGTTCCCCCATCCGAGCTAACTATGGCTACACCTTC	CASSSPIRANYGYTF	TRBJ1-2	TRBV19	-	15	-
TGTGCCAGCAGCTTAACGGGAGACCGCGGGACCGGGGACACCATATATTTT	CASSLTGDRGTGDTIYF	TRBJ1-3	TRBV7-3	-	17	hyperexpanded
TGCAGCGTTGTAGGCACTACCTACGAGCAGTACTTC	CSVVGTTYEQYF	TRBJ2-7	TRBV29-1	-	12	once
TGTGCCAGCTCACCCGACAGGGGGCCCACTGAAGCTTTCTTT	CASSPDRGPTEAFF	TRBJ1-1	TRBV18	TRBD1	14	-
TGCGCCAGCAGCCCGACAGGGGAAGCGGCTGAAGCTTTCTTT	CASSPTGEAAEAFF	TRBJ1-1	TRBV5-1	TRBD1	14	-
TGTGCCAGCAGCTTGGGGGGACAGGACTCTGGAAACACCATATATTTT	CASSLGGQDSGNTIYF	TRBJ1-3	TRBV5-4	TRBD1	16	-
TGTGCCAGCAGCTTGGGACGGCAGGGGGCATCTGAGCAGTTCTTC	CASSLGRQGASEQFF	TRBJ2-1	TRBV7-9	TRBD1	15	-
TGTGCCAGCAGCTTGGGGCAGGGAAGTAGGAATGAGCAGTTCTTC	CASSLGQGSRNEQFF	TRBJ2-1	TRBV5-4	-	15	-
TGTGCCAGTAGTATAGGACCCGGGGAGGAGCAGTACTTC	CASSIGPGEEQYF	TRBJ2-7	TRBV19	-	13	-
TGTGCCAGCAGCAAAGGGACAGCCTACTCTGGGGCCAACGTCCTGACTTTC	CASSKGTAYSGANVLTF	TRBJ2-6	TRBV5-5	TRBD1	17	few
TGTGCCAGCTCCGTGTGGGACAGGGGGCTGGAGACCCAGTACTTC	CASSVWDRGLETQYF	TRBJ2-5	TRBV14	TRBD1	15	-
TGTGCCAGTAAATCAGCGGGGGGCTCCTACGAGCAGTACTTC	CASKSAGGSYEQYF	TRBJ2-7	TRBV19	TRBD2	14	-
TGTGCCAGCAGCCCCGACAGAAACTATGGCTACACCTTC	CASSPDRNYGYTF	TRBJ1-2	TRBV2	-	13	-
TGTGCCAGCAGCCCCGCGCCCTATGGCTACACCTTC	CASSPAPYGYTF	TRBJ1-2	TRBV11-2	-	12	-